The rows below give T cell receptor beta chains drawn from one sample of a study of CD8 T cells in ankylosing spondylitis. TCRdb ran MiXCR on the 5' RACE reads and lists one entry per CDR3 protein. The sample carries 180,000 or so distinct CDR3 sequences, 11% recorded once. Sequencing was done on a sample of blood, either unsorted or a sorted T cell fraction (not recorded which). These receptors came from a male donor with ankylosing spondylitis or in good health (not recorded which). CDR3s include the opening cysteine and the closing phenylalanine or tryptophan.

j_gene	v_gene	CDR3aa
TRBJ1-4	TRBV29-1	CSVENGDRGKSNDEKLFF
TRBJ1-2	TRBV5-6	CASSNDSPYGYTF
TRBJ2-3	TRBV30	CAWSLGEMVRVTDTQYF
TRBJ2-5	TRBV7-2	CASSRFTTSGRGETQYF
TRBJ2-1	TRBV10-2	CASLRQGLGNEQFF
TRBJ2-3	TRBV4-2	CASSQEAPYERTATQYF
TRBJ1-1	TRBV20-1	CSAPTEAGYGLIDTEAFF
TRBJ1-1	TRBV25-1	CASSGDNTEAFF
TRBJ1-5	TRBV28	CASSFGGRPRDNQPQHF
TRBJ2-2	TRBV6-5	CASRGLAGIEELFF
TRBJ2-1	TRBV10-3	CAISGMDLGGGEGYNEQFF
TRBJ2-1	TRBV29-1	CSVDPASYNEQFF
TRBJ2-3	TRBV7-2	CASSFTRTDTQYF
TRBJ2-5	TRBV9	CASSVGGTGGAETQYF
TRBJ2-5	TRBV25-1	CASSAAGQAKGGKTQYF
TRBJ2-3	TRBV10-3	CAISDSTYTQYF
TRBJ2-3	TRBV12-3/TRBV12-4	CASSLLGTRGTDTQYF
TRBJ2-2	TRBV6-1	CASTPLAGKTGELFF
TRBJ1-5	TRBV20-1	CSASQGYNQPQHF
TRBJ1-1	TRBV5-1	CASKRGVRDTEAFF
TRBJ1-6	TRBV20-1	CSAGRDRRSSYNSPLHF
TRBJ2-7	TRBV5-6	CASSSWTEGLTYEQYF
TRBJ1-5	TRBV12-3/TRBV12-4	CASSLAGDNQPQHF
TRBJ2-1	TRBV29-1	CSVEGTSGGAAYNEQFF
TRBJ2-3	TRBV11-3	CASSLYLSGADTQYF
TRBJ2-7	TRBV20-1	CSAGPNYYEQYF
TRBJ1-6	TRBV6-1	CASSMGQGDSPLHF
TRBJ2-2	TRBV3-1	CASSGLAGRTGELFF
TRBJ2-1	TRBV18	CASSPRLATYNEQFF
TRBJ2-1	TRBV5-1	CASSRTAGGVGNEQFF
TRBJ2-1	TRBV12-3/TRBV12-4	CASSAPGAQYNEQFF
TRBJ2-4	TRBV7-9	CATRGAKNIQYF
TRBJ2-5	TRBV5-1	CASSLSRGQETQYF
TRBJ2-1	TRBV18	CASSQGPQATSEQFF
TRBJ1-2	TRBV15	CATSRVTGGGYGYTF
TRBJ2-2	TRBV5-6	CASNSGLGGNTGELFF
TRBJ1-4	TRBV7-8	CASSLEGQLGEKLFF
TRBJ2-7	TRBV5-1	CASTTLSEGTYEQYF
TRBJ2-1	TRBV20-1	CSALARHSYNEQFF
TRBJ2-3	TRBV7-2	CASSGVLVTQYF